One sample yielded the 6 T cell receptor beta chains listed below, sequenced in a study of blood T cell repertoires in COVID-19. TCRdb's copy holds only in-frame clones and misses some; the assay was immunoSEQ multiplex PCR. The sample contains about 200,000 clones, roughly 86% of which appear only once. The sequencing sample was made of PBMCs or T cells enriched from blood (not recorded which). These receptor sequences come from a middle-aged man with acute COVID-19.

CDR3: CAWSVGQSNQPQHF. The CDR3 DNA reads TGTGCCTGGAGTGTGGGGCAGAGCAATCAGCCCCAGCATTTT. The V and J genes are TRBV30 and TRBJ1-5, with a weak D call TRBD1 (5 bases). The CDR3 loop spans 14 amino acids. Per the germline V gene, CDR1 is GTSNPN and CDR2 is SVGIG (reference sequence). V was pared by 0 bases and J by 1 base, with 7 bases between.

The chain has TRBV20-1 and TRBJ2-7; D unclear. The V gene's germline CDR1 is DFQATT and CDR2 SNEGSKA (reference sequence). The germline V and J ends were trimmed by 2 bases and 3 bases, with 5 bases remaining between them. The CDR3 length is 11 residues. This CDR3 is CSARQDYEQYF. The DNA for the CDR3 is TGCAGTGCTAGACAGGACTACGAGCAGTACTTC.

This clone is a singleton in its sample. This chain joins TRBV5-1 and TRBJ2-7; 7 nucleotides align to TRBD1. Germline CDR1 is SGHRS and CDR2 is YFSETQ. The ends lost 4 bases at V and 3 bases at J; junction bases unmatched: 10. The CDR3 loop spans 15 amino acids. CDR3 bases: TGCGCCAGCAGCCTCCTGAGGGGGCCCCTCTACGAGCAGTACTTC. Encoded protein: CASSLLRGPLYEQYF.

This clone was seen just once. V and J are TRBV6-1 and TRBJ1-5; tentative D call: TRBD1 (5 bases). Germline CDR1 reads MNHNS; CDR2 reads SASEGT. The CDR3 extends over 15 amino acids. V dropped 2 bases and J dropped 2 bases, with 10 bases sitting between them. CDR3 protein: CASSETWGGNQPQHF. The DNA for the CDR3 is TGTGCCAGCAGTGAAACTTGGGGGGGCAATCAGCCCCAGCATTTT.

This clone was picked up one time. In nucleotides, the CDR3 is TGTGCCACCAGCAGAGGTCACAGGGGACTGGGCACTGAAGCTTTCTTT. Protein sequence: CATSRGHRGLGTEAFF. The chain employs TRBV15 and TRBJ1-1, with TRBD1 matching over 7 bases. The V and J ends lost 1 base and 4 bases, in that order; junction bases with no gene match: 9. CDR3 size: 16 residues. CDR1 is LNHNV and CDR2 is YYDKDF in the germline V gene (reference sequence).

V and J are TRBV6-2 or TRBV6-3 and TRBJ2-7; 7 positions agree with TRBD2. The CDR3 length is 16 residues. Per germline, CDR1 MNHEY and CDR2 SVGEGT. The V segment lost 4 bases and the J segment 1 base; nucleotides outside the gene matches: 10. Written as DNA, the CDR3 is TGTGCCAGCAGTTTGGGGGGGTCCTTTCGTTCCTACGAGCAGTACTTC. Its translation: CASSLGGSFRSYEQYF.